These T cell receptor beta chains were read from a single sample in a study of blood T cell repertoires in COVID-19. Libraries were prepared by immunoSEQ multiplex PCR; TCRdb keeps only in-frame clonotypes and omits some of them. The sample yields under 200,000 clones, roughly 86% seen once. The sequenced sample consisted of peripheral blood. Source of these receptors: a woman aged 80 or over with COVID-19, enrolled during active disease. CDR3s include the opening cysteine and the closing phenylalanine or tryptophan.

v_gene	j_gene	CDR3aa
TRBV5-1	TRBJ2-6	CASSRDNSGANVLTF
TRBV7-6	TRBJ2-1	CASSSDSPRNEQFF
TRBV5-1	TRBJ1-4	CASRGGATNEKLFF
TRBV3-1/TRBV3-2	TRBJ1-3	CASSQVGTGNTIYF
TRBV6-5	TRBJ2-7	CASSSVNVREQYF
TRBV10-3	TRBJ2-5	CAISAGQDQETQYF
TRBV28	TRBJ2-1	CASRGGGNNEQFF
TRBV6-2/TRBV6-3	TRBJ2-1	CASSPSVGQFF
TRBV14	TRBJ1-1	CASSQGPVNTEAFF
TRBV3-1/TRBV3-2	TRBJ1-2	CASSRGPQRRALHGYTF
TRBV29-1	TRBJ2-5	CSVEGGGETQYF
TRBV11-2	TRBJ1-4	CASSYGTTVEKLFF
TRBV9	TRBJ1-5	CASSVGGKGNQPQHF
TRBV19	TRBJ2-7	CASSTGTGYYEQYF
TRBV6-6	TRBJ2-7	CASGDPAGEQYF
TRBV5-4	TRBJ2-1	CASRGGPSASYNEQFF
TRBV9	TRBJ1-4	CASSVANEGVEKLFF
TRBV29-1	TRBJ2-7	CSVELASGSIDEQYF
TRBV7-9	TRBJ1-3	CASSLSTSRATSSGNTIYF
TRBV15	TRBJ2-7	CATSRDRGSYEQYF
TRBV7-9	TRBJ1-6	CASSFTGEDSPLHF
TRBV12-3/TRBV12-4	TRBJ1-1	CASSSKEGTEAFF
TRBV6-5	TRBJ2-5	CASSYGGGQETQYF
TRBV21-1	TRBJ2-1	CASSKDRSGTRADNEQFF
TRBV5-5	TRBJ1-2	CASSLLPPFDGYTF
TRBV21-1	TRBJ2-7	CASSGRDRGREQYF
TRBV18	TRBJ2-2	CASSPDRNTGELFF
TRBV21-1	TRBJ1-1	CASSVRDRPEAFF
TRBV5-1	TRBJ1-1	CASSLAGTPDTEAFF
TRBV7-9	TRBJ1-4	CASSLVAQAAEKLFF
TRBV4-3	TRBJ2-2	CASSRAGSGTGELFF
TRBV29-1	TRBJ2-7	CSVTRGMNSPRGYEQYF
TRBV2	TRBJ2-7	CASRGGLAGASPLYEQYF
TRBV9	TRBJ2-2	CASSPLPGLAAAGELFF
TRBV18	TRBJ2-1	CASSPKAGGNNEQFF
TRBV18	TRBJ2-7	CASSPRGREGEQYF
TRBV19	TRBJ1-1	CASSLDRVNTEAFF
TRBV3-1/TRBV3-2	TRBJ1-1	CASSQLAGGGEAFF
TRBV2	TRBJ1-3	CASSLTVSGNTIYF
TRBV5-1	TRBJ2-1	CASSLGQQTSYNEQFF
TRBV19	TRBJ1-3	CASSMTGFSGNTIYF
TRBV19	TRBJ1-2	CASSIRGPGYTF
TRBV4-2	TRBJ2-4	CASSQGGSGLKNIQYF
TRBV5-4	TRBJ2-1	CASSLGAGTQNEQFF
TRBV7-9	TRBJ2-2	CASSPTSGRARTGELFF
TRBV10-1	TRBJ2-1	CASSEWTSGSYNEQFF
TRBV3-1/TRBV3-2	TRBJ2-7	CASSQDPAQSSYEQYF
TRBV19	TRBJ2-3	CASSMPGWNTQYF
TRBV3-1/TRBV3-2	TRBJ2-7	CASSSGTGTYEQYF
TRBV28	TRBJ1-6	CASKAGQGNNSPLHF
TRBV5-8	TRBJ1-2	CATPGHANYGYTF
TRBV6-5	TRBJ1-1	CASSYKQGGNTEAFF
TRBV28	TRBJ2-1	CASTGSGISYNEQFF
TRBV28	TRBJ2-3	CASSSGQSTDTQYF